A selection of T cell receptor beta chains follows, all from one sample in a study of blood T cell repertoires in COVID-19. TCRdb keeps only in-frame clones here, not all; method: immunoSEQ multiplex PCR. The sample consists of under 300,000 clones, roughly 80% of them appearing once. Input material: peripheral blood. These receptor sequences come from a man aged 55 to 70 who had recovered from COVID-19. Both conserved end residues are part of each CDR3. The order of the fields is J gene, clone size, CDR3 length, V gene, CDR3 protein. Some rows have no size entry. The others give once, few or many, or a class for an expanded clone.

TRBJ2-3 | NA | 14 | TRBV6-5 | CASSTGVYTDTQYF
TRBJ2-7 | NA | 17 | TRBV21-1 | CASSSKYVDRGTHEQYF
TRBJ2-5 | NA | 17 | TRBV4-2 | CASSQDIPPDSQETQYF
TRBJ1-3 | NA | 16 | TRBV7-2 | CASSSGTGHGGNTIYF
TRBJ2-2 | NA | 14 | TRBV5-1 | CASSFDRVTGELFF
TRBJ2-7 | NA | 15 | TRBV11-2 | CASSHSTGGSYEQYF
TRBJ2-1 | NA | 16 | TRBV5-1 | CASSPGLAGGRGEQFF
TRBJ1-2 | NA | 13 | TRBV25-1 | CASSNSGGLGYTF
TRBJ2-7 | few | 13 | TRBV12-3/TRBV12-4 | CASSWGLPYEQYF
TRBJ2-7 | NA | 12 | TRBV30 | CAWSASAYEQYF
TRBJ2-1 | NA | 16 | TRBV5-1 | CASSLLAGGRYNEQFF
TRBJ2-5 | once | 14 | TRBV3-1/TRBV3-2 | CASSSIDRGETQYF
TRBJ2-1 | NA | 15 | TRBV2 | CASRSGRGVIGEQFF
TRBJ1-5 | few | 13 | TRBV6-5 | CASSYSSTGPQHF
TRBJ2-5 | NA | 14 | TRBV11-2 | CASSFLGGIGTQYF
TRBJ1-1 | NA | 15 | TRBV28 | CASSFRGPKETEAFF
TRBJ2-7 | many | 15 | TRBV28 | CASSQQAGSWYEQYF
TRBJ1-1 | NA | 15 | TRBV28 | CASSLFPRGTTEAFF
TRBJ1-4 | NA | 15 | TRBV28 | CASSETGSQGEKLFF
TRBJ2-7 | NA | 16 | TRBV5-1 | CASSLMSGQGQEEQYF
TRBJ2-7 | NA | 17 | TRBV30 | CAWRGRAGGSSWNEQYF
TRBJ1-4 | NA | 14 | TRBV7-9 | CASSFGTGGEKLFF
TRBJ1-2 | NA | 13 | TRBV12-3/TRBV12-4 | CASTDGPGGGYTF
TRBJ2-3 | NA | 16 | TRBV5-1 | CASSLVGGRAQDTQYF
TRBJ2-2 | NA | 14 | TRBV7-8 | CASHRRVNTGELFF
TRBJ2-1 | NA | 14 | TRBV10-1 | CASSESGQGREQFF
TRBJ1-1 | NA | 14 | TRBV5-1 | CASSWGTTNTEAFF
TRBJ2-3 | NA | 15 | TRBV29-1 | CSVRPGTSAGDTQYF
TRBJ1-1 | NA | 14 | TRBV5-1 | CASSQRVDRLEAFF
TRBJ1-2 | NA | 13 | TRBV9 | CASAPGVLYGYTF
TRBJ2-1 | NA | 10 | TRBV29-1 | CSVMGQGRFF
TRBJ2-5 | NA | 14 | TRBV19 | CASSIGPSRETQYF
TRBJ2-1 | NA | 13 | TRBV28 | CASSGTGRNEQFF
TRBJ2-5 | NA | 15 | TRBV5-6 | CASSPGQGAWETQYF
TRBJ1-1 | NA | 14 | TRBV18 | CASCELGTGTEAFF
TRBJ2-5 | NA | 13 | TRBV13 | CASSLAGGETQYF
TRBJ2-4 | NA | 17 | TRBV5-4 | CASSSGTSGRGGNIQYF